This TCR beta chain comes out of a study of cytomegalovirus exposure and HLA in healthy donors. Whole-study results and caveats: Cytomegalovirus association was assigned to approximately 160 TCR beta chains. Rare TCR sequences dominated, though some public TCRs recurred in many donors.

Per germline, CDR1 SGHTA and CDR2 FQGTGA. The CDR3 sequence is 13 residues long. The ends were cut back, 3 bases at V and 8 bases at J, with 11 bases in the middle. Points on this clone: Antigen specificity is unknown.

The PCR used 60 Vbeta and 13 Jbeta primers. Some clones are missing from TCRdb's copy, which holds only in-frame ones; the method was immunoSEQ multiplex PCR. The table lists 120,000 or so clones, roughly 80% of them singletons. V gene TRBV7-3 combines with J gene TRBJ1-5; D gene uncertain. The sequence was collected from a man younger than 45 in good health and CMV-seropositive. The sequencing input was PBMCs. The DNA of the CDR3 is TGTGCCAGCAGCTTCGGGGTAGGAAAGCCCCAGCATTTT. Its protein product is CASSFGVGKPQHF.